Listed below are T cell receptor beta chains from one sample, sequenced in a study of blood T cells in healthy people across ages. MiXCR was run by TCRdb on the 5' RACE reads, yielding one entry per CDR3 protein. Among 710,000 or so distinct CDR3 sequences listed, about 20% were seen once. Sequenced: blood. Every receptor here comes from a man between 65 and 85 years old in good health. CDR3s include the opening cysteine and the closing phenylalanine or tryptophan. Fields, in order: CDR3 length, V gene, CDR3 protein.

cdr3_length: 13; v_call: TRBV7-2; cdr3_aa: CASSLFPYQGAFF
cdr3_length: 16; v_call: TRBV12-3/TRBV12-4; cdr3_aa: CASSFGTGGSYNEQFF
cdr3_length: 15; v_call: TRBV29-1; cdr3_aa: CSVERREGQPYEQYF
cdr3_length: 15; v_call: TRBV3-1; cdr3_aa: CASSQFRDNSYEQYF
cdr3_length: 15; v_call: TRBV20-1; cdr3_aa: CSARGGLAGTDTQYF
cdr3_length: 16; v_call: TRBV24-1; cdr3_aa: CATSDPGQGEMETQYF
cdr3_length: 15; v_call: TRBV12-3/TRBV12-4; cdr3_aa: CASRHGRGLYNEQFF
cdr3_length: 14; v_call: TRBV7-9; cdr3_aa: CASSLFRRGTEAFF
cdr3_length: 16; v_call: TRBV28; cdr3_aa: CASSFLADGGGTEAFF
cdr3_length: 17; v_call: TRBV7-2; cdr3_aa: CASSSGRLASNTGELFF
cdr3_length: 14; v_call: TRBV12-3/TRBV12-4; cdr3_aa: CASSSSSGERGYTF
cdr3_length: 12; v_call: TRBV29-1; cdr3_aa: CSVESGTGPQHF
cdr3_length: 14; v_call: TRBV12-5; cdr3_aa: CASALGGSGNTIYF
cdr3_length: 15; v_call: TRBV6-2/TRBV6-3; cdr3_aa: CASRAGTDSDQPQHF
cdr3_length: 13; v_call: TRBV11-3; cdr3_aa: CASSLRSGGEQFF
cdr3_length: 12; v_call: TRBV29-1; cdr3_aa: CSVGGSQGKLFF